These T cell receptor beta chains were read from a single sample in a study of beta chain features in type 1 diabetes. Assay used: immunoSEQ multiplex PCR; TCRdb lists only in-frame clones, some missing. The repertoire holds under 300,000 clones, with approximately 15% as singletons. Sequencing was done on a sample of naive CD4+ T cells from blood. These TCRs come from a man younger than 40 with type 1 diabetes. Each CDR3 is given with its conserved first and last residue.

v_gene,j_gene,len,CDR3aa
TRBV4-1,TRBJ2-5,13,CASSPGLQETQYF
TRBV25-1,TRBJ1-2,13,CASTRDRGYGYTF
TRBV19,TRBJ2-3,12,CASSQLTDTQYF
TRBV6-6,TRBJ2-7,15,CASSPRPAGGYEQYF
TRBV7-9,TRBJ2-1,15,CASSLAGSRGNEQFF
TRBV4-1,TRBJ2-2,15,CASSRDDRNTGELFF
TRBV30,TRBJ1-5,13,CAWAPGQRMAQHF
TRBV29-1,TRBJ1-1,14,CSVIPRTPGTEAFF
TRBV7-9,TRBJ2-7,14,CASSAPGDFGEQYF
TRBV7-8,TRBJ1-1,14,CASEGQPLNTEAFF
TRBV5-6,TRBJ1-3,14,CASSLQGSGNTIYF
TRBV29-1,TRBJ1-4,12,CSVSRGDEKLFF
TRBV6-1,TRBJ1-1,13,CASRRVYRTEAFF
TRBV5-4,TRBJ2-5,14,CASSWGQGQETQYF
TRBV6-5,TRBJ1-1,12,CASSYQGSRAFF
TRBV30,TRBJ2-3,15,CAWSETGLAGDTQYF
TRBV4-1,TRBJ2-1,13,CASSHSSFVEQFF
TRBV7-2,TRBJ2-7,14,CASSPGQGLDEQYF
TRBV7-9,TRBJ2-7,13,CASSRTGAIEQYF
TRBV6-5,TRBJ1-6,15,CASSTRGSGNSPLHF
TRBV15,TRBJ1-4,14,CATSRDRRDEKLFF
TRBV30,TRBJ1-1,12,CAWDRPNTEAFF
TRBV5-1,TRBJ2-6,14,CASSFGAGANVLTF
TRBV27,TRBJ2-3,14,CASPPGLAGDTQYF
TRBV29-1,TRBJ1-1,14,CSVAPRQAMTEAFF
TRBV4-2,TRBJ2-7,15,CASSHPGQSTYEQYF
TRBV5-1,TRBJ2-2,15,CASSLETGITGELFF
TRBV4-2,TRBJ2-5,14,CASSQVGRAETQYF
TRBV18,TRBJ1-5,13,CASSPDRGQPQHF
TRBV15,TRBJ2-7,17,CATSRGKGALGNYEQYF
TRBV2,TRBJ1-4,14,CASSPTGINEKLFF
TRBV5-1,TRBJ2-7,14,CASSTPDRGYEQYF
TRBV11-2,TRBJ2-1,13,CASSLQTGLEQFF